This T cell receptor beta chain originates from a study of tissue T cells after allogeneic stem cell transplantation. Study-wide points: Within patients, tissue anatomy strongly shaped TCR repertoire composition. Limitations included a small, clinically heterogeneous cohort and limited sampling depth. Across patients, clones rarely overlapped, yet motif clusters were shared tissue-specifically.

Sequencing was performed with immunoSEQ multiplex PCR; in TCRdb, only in-frame clones are kept and a portion is missing. The data contain roughly 5,000 clones, 51% of them seen just once; the ten biggest clones take up approximately 10%. Time point specified: mouse harvest day 7 after allogeneic transplant. Mouse grafts combined 10^7 T-cell-depleted bone marrow cells with 10^6 splenic CD5+ T cells. B6 (H2b) cells into BALB/c (H2d) mice; tissues taken at day 7 or 14. As for this clone: Its specificity is not known. Gene names denote mouse genes.

Sequencing input: gut tissue. The clonotype originates from a female BALB/c mouse given C57BL/6 T cells with graft-versus-host disease after an allogeneic hematopoietic cell transplant.

The sequenced CDR3 bases are TGTGCCAGCAGCCCCTCAGGGAGCTCCTATGAACAGTAC. Residues: CASSPSGSSYEQY. The full CDR3 is CASSPSGSSYEQYF. The V call is TRBV2, the J call TRBJ2-7; D may be TRBD1 (5 bases). The read comes to an end 1 residue before the CDR3 does, leaving the germline J gene to fill in the end. V lost 4 bases and J 0 bases, leaving 10 bases between the germline ends. The V gene's germline CDR1 is LGHNA and CDR2 YSYQKL. The CDR3 is 14 residues long.